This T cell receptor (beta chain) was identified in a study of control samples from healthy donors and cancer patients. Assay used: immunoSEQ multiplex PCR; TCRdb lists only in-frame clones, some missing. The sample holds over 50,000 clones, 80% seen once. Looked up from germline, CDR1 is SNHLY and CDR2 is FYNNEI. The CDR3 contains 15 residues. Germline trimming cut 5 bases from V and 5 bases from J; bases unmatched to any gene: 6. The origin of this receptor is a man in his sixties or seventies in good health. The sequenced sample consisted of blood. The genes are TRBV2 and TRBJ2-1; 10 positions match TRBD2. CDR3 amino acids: CASSKRTSGHNEQFF. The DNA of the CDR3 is TGTGCCAGCAGTAAAAGGACTAGCGGCCACAATGAGCAGTTCTTC. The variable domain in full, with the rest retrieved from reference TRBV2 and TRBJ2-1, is EPEVTQTPSHQVTQMGQEVILRCVPISNHLYFYWYRQILGQKVEFLVSFYNNEISEKSEIFDDQFSVERPDGSNFTLKIRSTKLEDSAMYFCASSKRTSGHNEQFFGPGTRLTVL.